One and the same sample provided the 6 T cell receptor beta chains below, sequenced in a study of blood T cells in healthy people across ages. Primers used in a second PCR of about 6 to 11 cycles were a sample-barcoded 5' primer and a J-beta primer mix. TCRdb reprocessed the 5' RACE reads with MiXCR, giving one entry per CDR3 protein. The profile shows about 650,000 distinct CDR3 sequences, about 34% of them singletons. The sample taken for sequencing was blood. The receptors originated from an elderly woman in good health.

This clonotype showed up many times. The V gene is TRBV5-1, the J gene TRBJ2-5; 11 bases are a match to TRBD2. Germline V CDR1 and CDR2: SGHRS, YFSETQ. This CDR3 contains 16 residues. V lost 3 bases, J lost 5 bases, and 9 bases stayed unmatched. This CDR3 is CASSSSGGQLRETQYF. For the CDR3, the DNA is TGCGCCAGCAGCTCTAGCGGGGGGCAACTCAGGGAGACCCAGTACTTC.

This clonotype has a count of ten or more. The V and J genes are TRBV6-6 and TRBJ1-2; TRBD1 aligns across 11 bases. With V trimmed by 2 bases and J by 2 bases, 7 bases remained unmatched. This CDR3 contains 17 residues. CDR1 is MNHNY, CDR2 SVGAGI, per germline (reference sequence). This CDR3 reads CASSYRDRGLGNYGYTF. The CDR3 DNA reads as TGTGCCAGCAGTTACCGGGACAGGGGGTTAGGCAACTATGGCTACACCTTC.

This clonotype was picked up many times. In DNA, the CDR3 is TGCAGTGCTTCGGGGGAGGGCTATGGCTACACCTTC. Translated, it gives CSASGEGYGYTF. The J gene is TRBJ1-2, the V gene TRBV20-1; D perhaps matches TRBD1 (5 bases). The CDR3 length is 12 residues. The germline V gene has CDR1 DFQATT and CDR2 SNEGSKA (reference sequence). The V and J ends lost 5 bases and 4 bases respectively, with 11 bases between them.

This clonotype has only one observation. A much larger clone sits a single nucleotide away, making a read error possible. The J gene is TRBJ2-3, the V gene TRBV18, with D possibly matching TRBD1 (5 bases). This CDR3 has 15 residues. Germline CDR1 KGHSH, CDR2 LQKENI. The CDR3 is CTSSPDSLATDTQYF. The DNA of the CDR3 is TGTACCAGCTCACCTGACAGCTTAGCTACAGATACGCAGTATTTT.

Concerning this clonotype itself: Being one base from a much bigger clone, this may be a read error. The chain employs TRBV5-1 and TRBJ2-3; D is possibly TRBD1 (5 bases). The CDR3 has 15 residues. CDR1 and CDR2 (germline): SGHRS, YFSETQ. Trimming took off 0 bases at V and 4 bases at J, with 12 bases between the two ends. CDR3 nucleotides: TGCGCCAGCAGCTTGGACGAGGTAGGGGCAGATACGCAGTATTTT. It yields the protein CASSLDEVGADTQYF.

This chain links TRBV7-6 with TRBJ2-3, with D perhaps matching TRBD1 (6 bases). CDR3 size: 15 residues. Germline lookup yields CDR1 SGHVS and CDR2 FNYEAQ. Deletions cut 7 bases from V and 8 bases from J, with 22 bases between. The CDR3 spells CASNRRDTSQGTQYF. CDR3 DNA sequence: TGTGCCAGCAACCGACGGGACACTTCCCAGGGTACGCAGTATTTT.